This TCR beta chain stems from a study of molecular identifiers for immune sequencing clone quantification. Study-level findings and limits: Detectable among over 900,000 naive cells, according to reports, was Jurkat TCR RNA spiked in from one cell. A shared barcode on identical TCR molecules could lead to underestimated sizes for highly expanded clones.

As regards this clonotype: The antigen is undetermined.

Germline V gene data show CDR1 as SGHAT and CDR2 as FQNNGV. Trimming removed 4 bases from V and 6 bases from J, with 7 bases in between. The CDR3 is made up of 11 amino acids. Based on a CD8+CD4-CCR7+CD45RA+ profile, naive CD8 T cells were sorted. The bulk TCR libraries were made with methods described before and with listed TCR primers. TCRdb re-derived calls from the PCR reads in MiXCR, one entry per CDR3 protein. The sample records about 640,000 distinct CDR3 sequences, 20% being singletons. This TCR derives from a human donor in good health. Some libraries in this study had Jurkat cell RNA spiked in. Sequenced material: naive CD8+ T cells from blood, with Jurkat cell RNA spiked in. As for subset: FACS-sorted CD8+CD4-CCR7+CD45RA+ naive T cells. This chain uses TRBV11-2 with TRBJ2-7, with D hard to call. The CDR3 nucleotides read TGTGCCAGCAGCTCAAGGGCCGAGCAGTACTTC. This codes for CASSSRAEQYF.